Below are 11 T cell receptor beta chains sequenced from a single sample in a study of control samples from healthy donors and cancer patients. Sequenced by immunoSEQ multiplex PCR; TCRdb stores in-frame clones only, minus some. The sample has about 120,000 clones; about nine tenths are singletons. Sequencing input: blood. These receptors were collected from a man in his forties in good health.

The chain joins TRBV5-8 to TRBJ1-2; tentative D call: TRBD1 (5 bases). CDR3 length: 16 amino acids. Trimming shortened V by 1 base and J by 2 bases, and 15 bases separated the two germline ends. From germline, CDR1 is SGHTS and CDR2 YDEGEE. The CDR3 nucleotides read TGTGCCAGCAGCTTGTCAGGGATGGGAGTAAACTATGGCTACACCTTC. Protein product: CASSLSGMGVNYGYTF.

The genes are TRBV7-9 and TRBJ2-7; D is perhaps TRBD2 (6 bases). CDR1 is SEHNR and CDR2 is FQNEAQ in the germline V gene (reference sequence). The V end lost 4 bases, the J end lost 1 base, and 20 bases lay between the germline ends. The CDR3 runs to 17 residues. In DNA form, the CDR3 reads TGTGCCAGCAGCTCTAACTGGCAAGCGGGTCAATCCTACGAGCAGTACTTC. Amino acids: CASSSNWQAGQSYEQYF.

This chain uses TRBV4-1 with TRBJ2-1; TRBD2 aligns across 11 bases. Germline CDR1 is MGHRA and CDR2 is YSYEKL. J lost 6 bases, V lost 4 bases, and 2 bases had no gene match. This CDR3 spans 14 amino acids. The DNA of the CDR3 is TGCGCCAGCAGCCTAGCGGGGGGGATCAATGAGCAGTTCTTC. This codes for CASSLAGGINEQFF.

The CDR3 here is CASSEGQYYEQYF. The CDR3 DNA reads as TGCGCCAGCAGCGAGGGACAGTACTACGAGCAGTACTTC. The chain has TRBV5-1 and TRBJ2-7; 7 bases agree with TRBD1. Germline CDR1 and CDR2: SGHRS and YFSETQ. This CDR3 has 13 amino acids. Losses at the gene ends were 4 bases for V and 3 bases for J; bases not matched to a gene: 4.

The J gene is TRBJ2-7, the V gene TRBV9; TRBD2 might be the D (6 bases). The germline CDR1 and CDR2 sequences are SGDLS and YYNGEE. The CDR3 consists of 16 residues. The ends were cut back, 2 bases at V and 2 bases at J, with 17 bases in the middle. The CDR3 DNA is TGTGCCAGCAGCGTTTCAATCGGGGGACCTCCCTACGAGCAGTACTTC. Translation: CASSVSIGGPPYEQYF. Filled out from reference TRBV9 and TRBJ2-7, the complete variable domain reads DSGVTQTPKHLITATGQRVTLRCSPRSGDLSVYWYQQSLDQGLQFLIQYYNGEERAKGNILERFSAQQFPDLHSELNLSSLELGDSALYFCASSVSIGGPPYEQYFGPGTRLTVT.

V is TRBV11-3 and J is TRBJ1-6; D ambiguous. Germline lookup yields CDR1 SGHNT and CDR2 YENEEA. V was clipped by 0 bases and J by 8 bases, with 14 bases between them. The CDR3 loop spans 16 amino acids. The CDR3 protein is CASSLEVGFSYSPLHF. The CDR3 DNA follows: TGTGCCAGCAGCTTAGAAGTCGGGTTCTCATATTCACCCCTCCACTTT.

The sample holds a few counts of this clone. V usage is TRBV5-1 and J usage is TRBJ2-2; TRBD1 matches at 7 bases. The CDR3 has 15 residues. In germline, CDR1 is SGHRS, CDR2 YFSETQ. The V gene end was trimmed by 4 bases and the J gene end by 4 bases; junction bases not matched to a gene: 7. CDR3 nucleotides: TGCGCCAGCAGCCTCACGACAGGGCTCACCGGGGAGCTGTTTTTT. This encodes CASSLTTGLTGELFF. The full variable domain, completed using reference TRBV5-1 and TRBJ2-2, is KAGVTQTPRYLIKTRGQQVTLSCSPISGHRSVSWYQQTPGQGLQFLFEYFSETQRNKGNFPGRFSGRQFSNSRSEMNVSTLELGDSALYLCASSLTTGLTGELFFGEGSRLTVL.

This clone was found a few times. The chain carries TRBV7-9 and TRBJ1-6, with a weak D call TRBD1 (5 bases). V gave up 1 base and J gave up 10 bases, with 17 bases separating them. CDR3 length: 16 amino acids. Per germline, CDR1 SEHNR and CDR2 FQNEAQ (reference sequence). CDR3 coding DNA: TGTGCCAGCAGCTTAGATGCCGGGGGATCGGGATCACCCCTCCACTTT. Amino acids: CASSLDAGGSGSPLHF.

The chain employs TRBV6-5 and TRBJ2-7; weak D call: TRBD1 (8 bases). V was shortened by 6 bases and J by 0 bases, with 15 bases between the two germline ends. The CDR3 is 15 residues long. Germline CDR1 reads MNHEY; CDR2 reads SVGAGI. The CDR3, as DNA: TGTGCCAGCAGCCTACAGGGGGGGGGCTCCTACGAGCAGTACTTC. This gives the protein CASSLQGGGSYEQYF.

V usage is TRBV29-1 and J usage is TRBJ2-2; 8 nucleotides align to TRBD2. Germline lookup yields CDR1 SQVTM and CDR2 ANQGSEA. The CDR3 length is 14 residues. The J segment lost 7 bases and the V segment lost 6 bases, leaving 10 bases of the junction unmatched. The CDR3 region has the DNA TGCAGCGTACGAGGCCCGGGGGGGCGCGGGGAGCTGTTTTTT. Encoded protein: CSVRGPGGRGELFF.

A few counts support this clone. The chain has TRBV6-6 and TRBJ1-6; D is unresolved. Deletions cut 6 bases from V and 5 bases from J, with 17 bases between. In germline, CDR1 is MNHNY, CDR2 SVGAGI (reference sequence). The CDR3 is made up of 16 amino acids. CDR3 sequence (DNA): TGTGCCAGCAGCGTGAAGTGGGGTAGGGATAATTCACCCCTCCACTTT. Amino acids: CASSVKWGRDNSPLHF.